What follows are 15 T cell receptor beta chains derived from one specimen sequenced in a study of blood T cell repertoires in COVID-19. Clones were read by immunoSEQ multiplex PCR, and TCRdb kept only the in-frame ones, dropping some. Counted here are 74,000 or so clones, 88% occurring once; the ten biggest clones make up approximately 2.5%. The specimen sequenced was peripheral blood. Receptors originate from a human donor in a cohort sampled during active COVID-19.

The rearrangement uses TRBV6-5 and TRBJ2-3; 7 bases align to TRBD1. The germline V gene encodes CDR1 MNHEY and CDR2 SVGAGI. V shed 4 bases and J 4 bases; nucleotides not matched to a gene: 11. This CDR3 is built from 16 residues. CDR3 in amino acids: CASSSSTDRFADTQYF. As DNA, the CDR3 is TGTGCCAGCAGTTCATCGACGGACAGGTTCGCAGATACGCAGTATTTT.

The chain employs TRBV7-2 and TRBJ2-7; TRBD2 agrees at 8 bases. Germline CDR1 reads SGHTA; CDR2 reads FQGNSA. J lost 5 bases, V lost 5 bases, and 14 bases had no gene match. This CDR3 comprises 16 residues. The CDR3 DNA reads as TGTGCCAGCAGCGACCCTACTAGCGGCGTGAAAAACGAGCAGTACTTC. It is translated as CASSDPTSGVKNEQYF.

The rearrangement uses TRBV4-3 and TRBJ2-3, with 10 bases matching TRBD2. CDR1 is LGHNA, CDR2 YSLEER, per germline. V was pared by 3 bases and J by 14 bases, with 23 bases of the junction left unmatched. This CDR3 comprises 18 residues. The CDR3 DNA is TGCGCCAGCAGCCAGAGAATCCCCTGGCTAGCGGGAGCATTCGGGAGGTATTTT. Residues: CASSQRIPWLAGAFGRYF.

This chain joins TRBV28 and TRBJ1-5, with a weak D call TRBD1 (5 bases). Trimming removed 3 bases at V and 1 base at J, with 13 bases between. This CDR3 has 16 residues. The V gene's germline CDR1 is MDHEN and CDR2 SYDVKM. The CDR3 sequence is CASSFSSGGSNQPQHF. Written as DNA, the CDR3 is TGTGCCAGCAGTTTTTCCTCGGGGGGGAGCAATCAGCCCCAGCATTTT.

V gene TRBV30 combines with J gene TRBJ2-3, with a tentative D call TRBD1 (6 bases). The CDR3 contains 13 residues. CDR1 is GTSNPN and CDR2 is SVGIG in the germline V gene (reference sequence). With 5 bases removed from V and 5 bases from J, the gap between germline ends came to 14 bases. CDR3 region: CAWARTTGDTQYF. The CDR3 DNA reads TGTGCCTGGGCTCGGACGACAGGAGATACGCAGTATTTT.

The chain has TRBV7-9 and TRBJ2-5, with a possible D match to TRBD2 (5 bases). The CDR3 length is 15 residues. Germline V CDR1 and CDR2: SEHNR, FQNEAQ (reference sequence). The V gene lost 0 bases and the J gene lost 4 bases, with 12 bases spanning the gap. CDR3 coding DNA: TGTGCCAGCAGCTTAGCGGGAGCGGAAGGAGAGACCCAGTACTTC. It encodes CASSLAGAEGETQYF.

The rearrangement links TRBV24-1 to TRBJ1-2, with 8 nucleotides matching TRBD1. Germline V gene lookup returns CDR1 KGHDR and CDR2 SFDVKD. This CDR3 region has 14 residues. V gave up 7 bases and J gave up 3 bases; unmatched junction bases: 6. DNA for the CDR3: TGTGCCACCAGCCAGTCGGGACAGGACTATGGCTACACCTTC. This gives the protein CATSQSGQDYGYTF.

The V gene is TRBV5-1, the J gene TRBJ2-7; 10 bases agree with TRBD2. The V gene end was trimmed by 1 base and the J gene end by 3 bases; junction bases not matched to a gene: 1. The germline CDR1 and CDR2 sequences are SGHRS and YFSETQ. This CDR3 spans 14 amino acids. Here the CDR3 DNA reads TGCGCCAGCAGCTTGTTAGCGGGAGGCTACGAGCAGTACTTC. Its protein is CASSLLAGGYEQYF.

As regards this clone: Compared with germline, one end of the junction differs, possibly owing to a read error. V gene TRBV28 combines with J gene TRBJ1-2; D gene ambiguous. The germline gives CDR1 MDHEN, CDR2 SYDVKM. The CDR3 covers 15 residues. The CDR3 DNA sequence: TGTGCCAGCAGTTTATTGGCCACCGCTAACTATGGCTACATCTTC. Protein product: CASSLLATANYGYIF.

The CDR3 DNA reads as TGTGCCAGCAGTTTCACTGGGCTCGGAAACATTCAGTACTTC. Its protein is CASSFTGLGNIQYF. J is TRBJ2-4 and V is TRBV2; D unclear. Germline V gene sequence: CDR1 SNHLY, CDR2 FYNNEI. Trimming removed 5 bases from V and 6 bases from J, with 14 bases in between. The length of the CDR3 is 14 residues.

This sequence joins TRBV11-2 and TRBJ2-7, with 7 bases lining up with TRBD2. Germline CDR1 SGHAT, CDR2 FQNNGV. The CDR3 extends over 13 amino acids. V dropped 3 bases and J dropped 7; count of bases not matched to a gene: 6. Here the CDR3 DNA reads TGTGCCAGCAGCTTGAGTCGAGCGGGGGAGCAGTACTTC. Translating it yields CASSLSRAGEQYF.

The chain has TRBV2 and TRBJ1-4; TRBD1 matches 7 bases. Germline V CDR1 and CDR2: SNHLY, FYNNEI. The V segment lost 5 bases and the J segment 8 bases; nucleotides outside the gene matches: 5. CDR3 length equals 13 residues. DNA for the CDR3: TGTGCCAGCAGTCCGAACAGGGGAGAAAAACTGTTTTTT. It encodes CASSPNRGEKLFF.

V and J are TRBV3-1 (or the pseudogene TRBV3-2) and TRBJ2-5; TRBD2 is a possible D gene (5 bases). V was clipped by 5 bases and J by 5 bases, with 12 bases between them. From germline, CDR1 is LGHDT and CDR2 YNNKEL (reference sequence). CDR3 length equals 13 residues. The CDR3 loop reads CASSWTLEETQYF. The CDR3 DNA reads as TGTGCCAGCAGCTGGACTTTGGAGGAGACCCAGTACTTC.

The chain joins TRBV7-9 to TRBJ2-7, with 9 bases identical to TRBD1. Germline V gene sequence: CDR1 SEHNR, CDR2 FQNEAQ (reference sequence). The CDR3 runs 16 residues. V dropped 5 bases and J dropped 1; count of bases not matched to a gene: 9. The CDR3 DNA reads as TGTGCCAGCAGCCCCCTCCCGGGACAGGGTTCCTACGAGCAGTACTTC. Translating gives CASSPLPGQGSYEQYF.

This clone was observed a single time. The gene calls are TRBV6-6 and TRBJ2-5, with TRBD1 identical over 8 bases. CDR1 MNHNY and CDR2 SVGAGI come from the germline V gene (reference sequence). The CDR3 is 14 amino acids. V dropped 6 bases and J dropped 9; count of bases not matched to a gene: 12. Written as DNA, the CDR3 is TGTGCCAGCAGCTCGGGACAGGAGGTTTCGGCCCAGTACTTC. Protein: CASSSGQEVSAQYF.